These 8 T cell receptor beta chains were all obtained from the same sample, sequenced in a study of identical twins. TCRdb independently ran MiXCR on the 5' RACE reads; one entry per CDR3 protein. The data hold 460,000 or so distinct CDR3 sequences, with approximately 15% observed a single time. These data also formed part of another study, on yellow fever vaccine responses in identical twins.

The sequenced sample was CD4+ T cells sorted from blood. All receptors derive from a woman younger than 35 in good health.

This clonotype has just a few counts. The chain links TRBV12-3 or TRBV12-4 to TRBJ2-7, with 9 bases lining up with TRBD1. CDR3 size: 15 residues. The ends lost 1 base at V and 2 bases at J; junction bases unmatched: 3. In DNA, the CDR3 is TGTGCCAGCAGTTTAGTTGGGACAGGGCCCTACGAGCAGTACTTC. Amino acid sequence: CASSLVGTGPYEQYF.

This clonotype appeared a single time. The rearrangement links TRBV20-1 to TRBJ2-7; D is ambiguous. Deletions cut 3 bases from V and 1 base from J, with 13 bases between. The CDR3 is made up of 14 amino acids. The germline V gene has CDR1 DFQATT and CDR2 SNEGSKA (reference sequence). CDR3 sequence reads: CSASWAVGSYEQYF. In nucleotides, the CDR3 is TGCAGTGCTAGTTGGGCGGTCGGGTCCTACGAGCAGTACTTC.

This clonotype was counted a few times. The V gene is TRBV12-3 or TRBV12-4, the J gene TRBJ2-1; possibly TRBD2 for D (7 bases). This CDR3 is 15 amino acids long. Trimming took off 2 bases at V and 6 bases at J, with 14 bases between the two ends. This CDR3 is CASSLRGGRSNEQFF. The CDR3 coding sequence is TGTGCCAGCAGTTTAAGGGGGGGGCGCTCCAATGAGCAGTTCTTC.

Ten or more counts support this clonotype. This chain links TRBV20-1 with TRBJ2-3, with 7 bases lining up with TRBD2. The V and J ends lost 2 bases and 2 bases, in that order; junction bases with no gene match: 4. Germline V lookup: CDR1 DFQATT, CDR2 SNEGSKA (reference sequence). The CDR3 length is 14 residues. Written as DNA, the CDR3 is TGCAGTGCTAGAATCGGGACTAACACAGATACGCAGTATTTT. This codes for CSARIGTNTDTQYF.

This clonotype occurred many times. The rearrangement joins TRBV29-1 to TRBJ2-3, with D unclear. This CDR3 has 12 residues. Trimming removed 3 bases from V and 0 bases from J, with 4 bases in between. Germline V gene sequence: CDR1 SQVTM, CDR2 ANQGSEA. CDR3 nucleotide sequence: TGCAGCGTTGACGGGAGCACAGATACGCAGTATTTT. It translates to CSVDGSTDTQYF.

The J gene is TRBJ2-7, the V gene TRBV7-2; D call uncertain. CDR3 size: 14 residues. Per the germline V gene, CDR1 is SGHTA and CDR2 is FQGNSA. V was clipped by 1 base and J by 4 bases, with 11 bases between them. For the CDR3, the DNA is TGTGCCAGCAGCTTAGATCACGGCAGATACGAGCAGTACTTC. It translates to CASSLDHGRYEQYF.

The J gene is TRBJ2-6, the V gene TRBV12-3 or TRBV12-4; 9 bases agree with TRBD1. This CDR3 has 16 residues. J lost 1 base, V lost 4 bases, and 2 bases had no gene match. The CDR3 loop reads CASSSGTGSGANVLTF. In nucleotides, the CDR3 is TGTGCCAGCAGTTCTGGGACAGGGTCTGGGGCCAACGTCCTGACTTTC.

This clonotype was seen at least ten times. The chain has TRBV4-3 and TRBJ2-2; D remains ambiguous. V lost 0 bases and J 6 bases, leaving 8 bases between the germline ends. This CDR3 spans 14 amino acids. Germline V gene lookup returns CDR1 LGHNA and CDR2 YSLEER. DNA for the CDR3: TGCGCCAGCAGCCAAGATAGATATTCCGGGGAGCTGTTTTTT. Its protein is CASSQDRYSGELFF.